The clone carrying this T cell receptor beta chain occurred a few times. The sample comes from a study of control samples from healthy donors and cancer patients. TCRdb's table, derived via immunoSEQ multiplex PCR, lists solely in-frame clones and lacks some. The sample shows roughly 39,000 clones, 92% of them seen only once. The CDR3 sequence is 16 residues long. The junction had 10 bases not matched to a gene; V was cut back by 5 bases and J by 4 bases. In germline, CDR1 is SGHTA, CDR2 FQGNSA. Sequencing was carried out using blood. The clonotype originates from a woman aged 45-65 years in good health. V gene TRBV7-2 combines with J gene TRBJ1-4, with 7 bases matching TRBD1. CDR3 residues: CASSIYAGTVNEKLFF. The CDR3 DNA sequence: TGTGCCAGCAGCATCTACGCAGGGACAGTTAATGAAAAACTGTTTTTT.